These T cell receptor beta chains were read from a single sample in a study of blood T cell repertoires in COVID-19. The table came from immunoSEQ multiplex PCR; TCRdb's copy has only in-frame clones and leaves some out. The sample shows tens of thousands of clones, 75% to 95% of them seen only once. Material: peripheral blood. The source is a woman aged 55-69 years with active COVID-19. Both conserved end residues are part of each CDR3. D genes are given only for firm matches. Clone size is given for some rows only: seen once, a few or many times, or a class if the clone is expanded.

-,TRBJ2-7,TRBV11-2,-,13,CASSVSRGNEQYF,TGTGCCAGCAGCGTTAGTAGGGGGAACGAGCAGTACTTC
-,TRBJ2-1,TRBV6-5,-,15,CASSRGSRDYNEQFF,TGTGCCAGCAGTCGGGGAAGTAGAGACTACAATGAGCAGTTCTTC
-,TRBJ1-5,TRBV27,-,14,CASSPGLMNQPQHF,TGTGCCAGCAGCCCTGGACTGATGAATCAGCCCCAGCATTTT
-,TRBJ2-3,TRBV14,-,22,CASSTPNQLATGVRVERDTQYF,TGTGCCAGCAGCACACCAAATCAGCTCGCTACGGGAGTTAGGGTTGAGAGAGATACGCAGTATTTT
-,TRBJ2-3,TRBV12-3/TRBV12-4,-,12,CASSFTADTQYF,TGTGCCAGCAGTTTTACCGCGGATACGCAGTATTTT
-,TRBJ1-1,TRBV7-9,-,14,CASRSTGLNTEAFF,TGTGCCAGCAGGTCGACAGGACTGAACACTGAAGCTTTCTTT
-,TRBJ2-7,TRBV24-1,-,14,CATSDPGSSYEQYF,TGTGCCACCAGTGACCCCGGGTCCTCCTACGAGCAGTACTTC
-,TRBJ2-3,TRBV5-1,-,15,CASSLGGPSTDTQYF,TGCGCCAGCAGCTTAGGCGGCCCTAGCACAGATACGCAGTATTTT
-,TRBJ2-1,TRBV4-2,TRBD2,21,CASSQVLPGPKTSGGPNEQFF,TGTGCCAGCAGCCAAGTTTTACCGGGACCGAAGACTAGCGGGGGCCCCAATGAGCAGTTCTTC
-,TRBJ1-2,TRBV28,-,14,CASSDSPGALGYTF,TGTGCCAGCAGCGACTCCCCAGGGGCCCTCGGCTACACCTTC
once,TRBJ2-7,TRBV14,TRBD1,15,CASSQLGQGGYEQYF,TGTGCCAGCAGCCAACTGGGACAGGGGGGGTACGAGCAGTACTTC
-,TRBJ1-2,TRBV3-1/TRBV3-2,-,14,CASSQDQGLYGYTF,TGTGCCAGCAGCCAAGATCAGGGACTCTATGGCTACACCTTC
-,TRBJ1-3,TRBV7-9,-,16,CASREPTGDSGNTIYF,TGTGCCAGCAGGGAGCCCACGGGGGACTCTGGAAACACCATATATTTT
-,TRBJ2-3,TRBV7-2,-,14,CASSLDVGTDTQYF,TGTGCCAGCAGCTTAGATGTCGGCACAGATACGCAGTATTTT
-,TRBJ1-2,TRBV30,-,13,CAWNRRVNYGYTF,TGTGCCTGGAACCGCAGGGTAAACTATGGCTACACCTTC
few,TRBJ2-7,TRBV7-8,TRBD1,13,CASAQGVSHEQYF,TGTGCCAGCGCACAGGGGGTTTCCCACGAGCAGTACTTC
-,TRBJ1-2,TRBV18,-,13,CASSGGSNYGYTF,TGTGCCAGCTCCGGGGGATCGAACTATGGCTACACCTTC
-,TRBJ2-7,TRBV3-1/TRBV3-2,TRBD1,14,CASSQGDSPYEQYF,TGTGCCAGCAGCCAAGGGGACAGCCCCTACGAGCAGTACTTC
once,TRBJ1-3,TRBV27,TRBD1,15,CASRRQGTSGNTIYF,TGTGCCAGCAGACGACAGGGGACCTCTGGAAACACCATATATTTT
-,TRBJ2-2,TRBV5-4,TRBD2,16,CASSLNGGRDTGELFF,TGTGCCAGCAGCTTGAACGGCGGGAGGGACACCGGGGAGCTGTTTTTT
once,TRBJ2-3,TRBV7-9,TRBD2,15,CASNRLAGRTDTQYF,TGTGCCAGCAATCGACTAGCGGGGCGCACAGATACGCAGTATTTT
-,TRBJ2-7,TRBV14,TRBD1,16,CASSQYRGAPFHEQYF,TGTGCCAGCAGCCAATACAGGGGGGCACCTTTTCACGAGCAGTACTTC
-,TRBJ2-2,TRBV28,TRBD1,14,CASRWDRGAGELFF,TGTGCCAGCAGATGGGACAGGGGTGCCGGGGAGCTGTTTTTT
-,TRBJ2-3,TRBV5-1,TRBD2,16,CASSGGLAGGTDTQYF,TGCGCCAGCAGCGGGGGACTAGCGGGAGGGACAGATACGCAGTATTTT
-,TRBJ2-1,TRBV6-5,TRBD2,15,CASAKAGSSYNEQFF,TGTGCCAGCGCAAAAGCGGGAAGTTCCTACAATGAGCAGTTCTTC
-,TRBJ2-1,TRBV29-1,-,20,CSVEGLSWGRSEIGGNEQFF,TGCAGCGTTGAAGGACTTTCTTGGGGGAGGAGTGAGATCGGGGGCAATGAGCAGTTCTTC
-,TRBJ2-3,TRBV4-1,TRBD2,19,CASSQVGALGAGETDTQYF,TGCGCCAGCAGCCAAGTTGGGGCTCTCGGTGCGGGAGAAACAGATACGCAGTATTTT
-,TRBJ1-4,TRBV28,-,16,CASSLVTDTTNEKLFF,TGTGCCAGCAGTTTGGTGACGGACACAACTAATGAAAAACTGTTTTTT
-,TRBJ1-2,TRBV6-6,TRBD1,14,CASSSSGQGNGYTF,TGTGCCAGCAGTTCCTCGGGACAGGGAAATGGCTACACCTTC
-,TRBJ2-7,TRBV27,TRBD2,15,CARRRRGGRGYEQYF,TGTGCCCGCCGCCGCCGGGGGGGGAGGGGCTACGAGCAGTACTTC
-,TRBJ2-4,TRBV7-9,-,15,CASSLSDGPRGIQYF,TGTGCCAGCAGCCTCTCCGACGGACCCAGGGGCATTCAGTACTTC
-,TRBJ2-5,TRBV3-1/TRBV3-2,-,14,CASSQARTMQTQYF,TGTGCCAGCAGCCAAGCCAGGACTATGCAGACCCAGTACTTC
-,TRBJ2-7,TRBV7-9,TRBD2,15,CASRDGREGGYEQYF,TGTGCCAGCAGAGATGGGCGGGAGGGCGGCTACGAGCAGTACTTC
-,TRBJ2-1,TRBV3-1/TRBV3-2,-,17,CASSPRRGSWGDNEQFF,TGTGCCAGCAGCCCCCGCAGAGGTAGCTGGGGGGACAATGAGCAGTTCTTC
few,TRBJ2-1,TRBV6-2/TRBV6-3,TRBD1,14,CASSWTGGRNEQFF,TGTGCCAGCAGTTGGACAGGGGGACGCAATGAGCAGTTCTTC
-,TRBJ2-3,TRBV9,-,15,CASSVVRGRTDTQYF,TGTGCCAGCAGCGTAGTTCGCGGGCGCACAGATACGCAGTATTTT
-,TRBJ2-7,TRBV27,TRBD2,16,CASSPRRTSVGYEQYF,TGTGCCAGCAGTCCCCGACGGACTAGCGTGGGCTACGAGCAGTACTTC
once,TRBJ1-2,TRBV3-1/TRBV3-2,TRBD1,15,CASSETGGAVYGYTF,TGTGCCAGCAGCGAGACAGGGGGCGCAGTCTATGGCTACACCTTC
-,TRBJ2-3,TRBV29-1,-,13,CSVPTTSTDTQYF,TGCAGCGTTCCGACTACTAGCACAGATACGCAGTATTTT
-,TRBJ1-2,TRBV18,-,13,CASSATEGYGYTF,TGTGCCAGCTCCGCCACTGAGGGCTATGGCTACACCTTC
-,TRBJ2-2,TRBV24-1,-,13,CATGGPNTGELFF,TGTGCCACGGGGGGACCGAACACCGGGGAGCTGTTTTTT
-,TRBJ2-3,TRBV27,TRBD2,18,CASSLRRTSGRTTDTQYF,TGTGCCAGCAGTTTGCGACGCACTAGCGGGCGAACCACAGATACGCAGTATTTT
-,TRBJ1-1,TRBV5-1,-,14,CASSLAGENTEAFF,TGCGCCAGCAGCTTGGCGGGAGAGAACACTGAAGCTTTCTTT
-,TRBJ2-7,TRBV6-2/TRBV6-3,TRBD2,14,CASSPGTSSYEQYF,TGTGCCAGCAGCCCCGGGACTAGTAGCTACGAGCAGTACTTC
-,TRBJ1-2,TRBV2,TRBD1,15,CASSDPGQGGYGYTF,TGTGCCAGCAGTGACCCCGGACAGGGAGGGTATGGCTACACCTTC
-,TRBJ1-1,TRBV5-1,TRBD1,15,CASSPRETGERKAFF,TGCGCCAGCAGCCCCCGCGAGACAGGGGAGAGGAAAGCTTTCTTT
-,TRBJ1-2,TRBV27,TRBD1,14,CASSLTGTGVGYTF,TGTGCCAGCAGTTTAACTGGGACAGGGGTTGGCTACACCTTC
-,TRBJ2-1,TRBV11-2,-,14,CASSLDTTGNEQFF,TGTGCCAGCAGCTTAGATACCACAGGGAATGAGCAGTTCTTC
-,TRBJ2-3,TRBV5-1,-,14,CASSLAAVTDTQYF,TGCGCCAGCAGCTTAGCGGCAGTAACAGATACGCAGTATTTT
-,TRBJ2-3,TRBV19,TRBD1,15,CASSPPGQGRDTQYF,TGTGCCAGTAGTCCCCCGGGACAGGGTAGAGATACGCAGTATTTT
-,TRBJ2-7,TRBV14,TRBD2,16,CASSQGLAGASYEQYF,TGTGCCAGCAGCCAAGGACTAGCGGGAGCCTCCTACGAGCAGTACTTC
-,TRBJ2-7,TRBV3-1/TRBV3-2,-,12,CASSLEPSEQYF,TGTGCCAGCAGCCTAGAGCCGAGCGAGCAGTACTTC
-,TRBJ2-1,TRBV5-1,TRBD2,14,CASSPGRSYNEQFF,TGCGCCAGCAGCCCCGGGAGGTCTTACAATGAGCAGTTCTTC
-,TRBJ1-2,TRBV5-4,-,14,CASSLVRGGYGYTF,TGTGCCAGCAGCTTGGTTCGCGGGGGGTATGGCTACACCTTC
-,TRBJ1-1,TRBV6-5,TRBD1,15,CASSPRQGRNTEAFF,TGTGCCAGCAGCCCGAGACAGGGTAGGAACACTGAAGCTTTCTTT
-,TRBJ1-1,TRBV18,TRBD1,15,CASSPPGQGGTEAFF,TGTGCCAGCTCACCACCGGGACAGGGGGGCACTGAAGCTTTCTTT
-,TRBJ2-5,TRBV28,TRBD2,14,CASSSSGDMETQYF,TGTGCCAGCAGCTCAAGCGGGGATATGGAGACCCAGTACTTC
-,TRBJ1-5,TRBV20-1,-,13,CSASRSGDQPQHF,TGCAGTGCTAGTCGGTCAGGGGATCAGCCCCAGCATTTT